This T cell receptor (beta chain) was retrieved from a study of blood T cell repertoires in COVID-19 (dated by TCRdb to 2020 to 2022). With regard to the full study: Samples covering the acute and convalescent phases of COVID-19 were provided by collaborators in the United States, Italy and Spain. The prospective study material was composed of cDNA or gDNA derived from T cells, B-cell-depleted T cells, or PBMCs. The dataset comprised deeply sampled blood TCRbeta repertoires from subjects exposed to, actively infected with, or recovered from COVID-19. The repertoires were released in a freely available public database meant as a resource for research on the immune response to SARS-CoV-2. Samples were obtained from the ongoing ImmuneRACE study (first 160 participants) and from 1,200 or so subjects provided by 6 global collaborators. Nearly every sample came with metadata listing a de-identified subject ID, COVID-19 status, age in years and sex. Where available, HLA class I and class II types were obtained from metadata supplied by the sample provider rather than from assay-based typing. What the study reported, not specific to this receptor: The quantity of clinical and demographic metadata differed by source and by participant and was supplied without curation.

Note on this clone: Its binding antigen is unknown. Base qualities are not provided; no much larger clone lies one nucleotide away.

After removal of 8 bases from V and 1 base from J, the junction retains 11 bases not matched to a gene. CDR1 SNHLY and CDR2 FYNNEI were looked up in the germline V gene. There are 16 amino acids in the CDR3, from cysteine to phenylalanine inclusive. Just CDR3 DNA is preserved here, 48 bases in frame from base 1. The collaborating institutions used their own protocols to collect whole blood in K2EDTA tubes. For TCRbeta analysis, collaborator samples were shipped as frozen whole blood, as isolated PBMCs, or as DNA extracted from either sample type. TCRbeta CDR3 regions were amplified from genomic DNA using the immunoSEQ Assay, a bias-controlled multiplex PCR. In the paper's pipeline: The number of nucleated cells in each sample was estimated from the amplification of reference gene primers within the assay. To quantify the absolute abundance of each unique TCRbeta CDR3 rearrangement, sequence reads were collapsed and filtered. Productive Simpson clonality was computed per sample as the square root of Simpson's diversity index over productive rearrangements. TCRdb stores this immuneACCESS table with in-frame sequences only. Part of the clones is absent; in the studies checked, under half of the shortfall reflects unresolved V genes, and no reason is known for the rest. Clonal size and the V and J genes are those of that table, whereas D and trimming came from the DNA. A total of approximately 260,000 clones appear in this sample, around 86% of them only once. In total, the top ten clones hold 2.2% of the sample.

The rearranged chain carries TRBV2 and TRBJ1-1; the central 9 bases match TRBD1. The receptor was isolated from a man aged 50-59 years with acute or convalescent COVID-19. The sample consisted of peripheral blood. CDR3 protein: CASDRTGGWENTEAFF. The DNA sequence reads TGTGCCAGCGACCGTACAGGGGGCTGGGAGAACACTGAAGCTTTCTTT. Outside the CDR3, residues come from the reference TRBV2 and TRBJ1-1 proteins, so the full variable domain is: EPEVTQTPSHQVTQMGQEVILRCVPISNHLYFYWYRQILGQKVEFLVSFYNNEISEKSEIFDDQFSVERPDGSNFTLKIRSTKLEDSAMYFCASDRTGGWENTEAFFGQGTRLTVV.